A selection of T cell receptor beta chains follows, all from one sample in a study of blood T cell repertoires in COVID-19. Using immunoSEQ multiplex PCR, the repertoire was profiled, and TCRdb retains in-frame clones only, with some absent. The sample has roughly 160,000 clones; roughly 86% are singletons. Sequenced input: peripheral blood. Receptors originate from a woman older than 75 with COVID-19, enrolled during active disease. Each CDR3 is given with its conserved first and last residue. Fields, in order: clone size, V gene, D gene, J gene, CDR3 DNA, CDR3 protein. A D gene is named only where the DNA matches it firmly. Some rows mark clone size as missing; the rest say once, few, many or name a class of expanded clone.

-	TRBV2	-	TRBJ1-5	TGTGCCAGCAGTGAGACAGCCGGACAACAGCCCCAGCATTTT	CASSETAGQQPQHF
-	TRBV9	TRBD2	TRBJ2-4	TGTGCCAGCAGCGTAGGTGGCGGGAGTAGCGACATTCAGTACTTC	CASSVGGGSSDIQYF
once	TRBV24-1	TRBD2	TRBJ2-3	TGTGCCACCAGTGTCGCAATAGCGGGAGTAGCAGATACGCAGTATTTT	CATSVAIAGVADTQYF
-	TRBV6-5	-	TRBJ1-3	TGTGCCAGCAGTTACTCGATCGCTAGTACGGGAAACACCATATATTTT	CASSYSIASTGNTIYF
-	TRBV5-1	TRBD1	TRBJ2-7	TGCGCCAGCAGCTTCGGCCAGGGGGTCCAAGAGCAGTACTTC	CASSFGQGVQEQYF
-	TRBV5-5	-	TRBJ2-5	TGTGCCAGCAGCTTGTCAGAGATCTCGGGGACCCAGTACTTC	CASSLSEISGTQYF
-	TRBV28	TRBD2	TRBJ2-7	TGTGCCAGCAGTGTAACCGGGACTAGAGACGAGCAGTACTTC	CASSVTGTRDEQYF
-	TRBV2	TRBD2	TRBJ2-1	TGTGCCAGCAGTCTCTCAGGACTAGGCGGGAATGAGCAGTTCTTC	CASSLSGLGGNEQFF
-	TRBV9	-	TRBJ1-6	TGTGCCAGCAGCGTAGGACAGACTAGCTCACCCCTCCACTTT	CASSVGQTSSPLHF
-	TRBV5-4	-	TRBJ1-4	TGTGCCAGCAGGCGGGGGAGAGAGGGTGAAAAACTGTTTTTT	CASRRGREGEKLFF
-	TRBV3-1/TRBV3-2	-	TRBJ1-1	TGTGCCAGCAGCCAAAGGGGGATGAACACTGAAGCTTTCTTT	CASSQRGMNTEAFF
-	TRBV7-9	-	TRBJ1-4	TGTGCCAGCAGCCGCGGAGCAACTAATGAAAAACTGTTTTTT	CASSRGATNEKLFF
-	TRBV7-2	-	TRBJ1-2	TGTGCCAGCAGCTCAGGACAGTTCTATGGCTACACCTTC	CASSSGQFYGYTF
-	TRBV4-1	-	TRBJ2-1	TGCGCCAGCAGCCAAGGCCCGGGTAAGTTCGATGAGCAGTTCTTC	CASSQGPGKFDEQFF
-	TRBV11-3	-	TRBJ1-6	TGTGCCAGCAGCTTGGGCTCGGCTTCACCCCTCCACTTT	CASSLGSASPLHF
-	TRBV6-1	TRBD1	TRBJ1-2	TGTGCCAGCAGTGAAGCGCAGGGGGAGCGGAATTATGGCTACACCTTC	CASSEAQGERNYGYTF
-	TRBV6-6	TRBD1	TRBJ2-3	TGTGCCAGCAGTTACGGACAGGAAGAAAAAGATACGCAGTATTTT	CASSYGQEEKDTQYF
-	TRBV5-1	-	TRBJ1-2	TGCGCCAGCAGAAGCTGGACAGACACTAACTATGGCTACACCTTC	CASRSWTDTNYGYTF
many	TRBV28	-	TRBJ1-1	TGTGCCAGCAGTCTCCGGGGGAAGTACACTGAAGCTTTCTTT	CASSLRGKYTEAFF
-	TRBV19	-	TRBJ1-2	TGTGCCAGTAGTATAGGGTCAGGGGCGGATGGCTACACCTTC	CASSIGSGADGYTF
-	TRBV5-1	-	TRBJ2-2	TGCGCCAGCAGGCAACTTACCCTCACCGGGGAGCTGTTTTTT	CASRQLTLTGELFF
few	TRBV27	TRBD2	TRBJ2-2	TGTGCCAGCAGCTCCCCAGCGGGACTAGCGACCGGGGAGCTGTTTTTT	CASSSPAGLATGELFF
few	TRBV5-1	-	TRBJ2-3	TGCGCCAGCAGCCCCGAAATGCGCAGCACAGATACGCAGTATTTT	CASSPEMRSTDTQYF
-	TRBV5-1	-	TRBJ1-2	TGCGCCAGCAGCTTGGATCCAGGGTCTCCTTCTGGCTACACCTTC	CASSLDPGSPSGYTF
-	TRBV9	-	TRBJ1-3	TGTGCCAGCAGCGTATTCGACGGTTCTAGCTCTGGAAACACCATATATTTT	CASSVFDGSSSGNTIYF
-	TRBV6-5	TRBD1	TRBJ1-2	TGTGCCAGCAGATTCCGACAGGGAGAGGGCTACACCTTC	CASRFRQGEGYTF
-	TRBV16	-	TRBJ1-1	TGTGCCAGCAGTCAGAACCTTGAAGCTTTCTTT	CASSQNLEAFF
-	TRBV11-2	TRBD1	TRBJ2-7	TGTGCCAGCAGCCTGGACAGGCATTCCTACGAGCAGTACTTC	CASSLDRHSYEQYF
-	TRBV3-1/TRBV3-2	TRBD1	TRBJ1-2	TGTGCCAGCAGCCAAGTTCGACAGGGGAACTATGGCTACACCTTC	CASSQVRQGNYGYTF
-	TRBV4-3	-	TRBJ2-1	TGCGCCAGCAGCCAAGTGGGTCTCTCGCGGGATGAGCAGTTCTTC	CASSQVGLSRDEQFF
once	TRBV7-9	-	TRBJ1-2	TGTGCCAGCAGCCCCAGCACCTTC	CASSPSTF
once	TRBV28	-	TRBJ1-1	TGTGCCAGCACCCCGGGCCGGGGAAGGAACACTGAAGCTTTCTTT	CASTPGRGRNTEAFF
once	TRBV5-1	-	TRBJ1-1	TGCGCCAGCAGCTTGGCCACAGGGATGAACACTGAAGCTTTCTTT	CASSLATGMNTEAFF
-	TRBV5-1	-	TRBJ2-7	TGCGCCAGCAGCTTAGGAGGGGGCGGCAGCTCCTACGAGCAGTACTTC	CASSLGGGGSSYEQYF
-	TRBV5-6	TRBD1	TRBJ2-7	TGTGCCAGCAGCTACGCAGGGGGCTCCTACGAGCAGTACTTC	CASSYAGGSYEQYF
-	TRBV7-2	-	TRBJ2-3	TGTGCCAGCAGCCGGACTGCCTTAGATGGCGATACGCAGTATTTT	CASSRTALDGDTQYF
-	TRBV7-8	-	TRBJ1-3	TGTGCCAGCAGCAATAAGCAGGGGTACGGAAACACCATATATTTT	CASSNKQGYGNTIYF
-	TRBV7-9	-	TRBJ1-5	TGTGCCAGCAGCTTAGGGGGAGGGAGCAATCAGCCCCAGCATTTT	CASSLGGGSNQPQHF
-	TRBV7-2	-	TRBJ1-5	TGTGCCAGCAGCGAAGGGACGCGGGGGCGCGGCAATCAGCCCCAGCATTTT	CASSEGTRGRGNQPQHF
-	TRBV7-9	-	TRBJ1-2	TGTGCCAGCAGCTTAGAACAGGCGTTCGGCTACACCTTC	CASSLEQAFGYTF
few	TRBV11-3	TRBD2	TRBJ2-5	TGTGCCAGCGAGAGGGGCGGGAGGGTGGAGACCCAGTACTTC	CASERGGRVETQYF
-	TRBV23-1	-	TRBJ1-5	TGCGCCAAATTTCGACAGGAAAATAGCAATCAGCCCCAGCATTTT	CAKFRQENSNQPQHF
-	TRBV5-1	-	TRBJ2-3	TGCGCCAGCAGCACTCAACTAAGAGTCTCCACAGATACGCAGTATTTT	CASSTQLRVSTDTQYF
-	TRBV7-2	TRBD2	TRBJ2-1	TGTGCCAGCAGCACTAGCGGAAGCTCCTACAATGAGCAGTTCTTC	CASSTSGSSYNEQFF
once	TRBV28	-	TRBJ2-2	TGTGCCAGCACCATATCGGGCACCGGGGAGCTGTTTTTT	CASTISGTGELFF
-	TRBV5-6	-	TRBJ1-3	TGTGCCAGCAGCTTTTTTCAGTCCGGAAACACCATATATTTT	CASSFFQSGNTIYF
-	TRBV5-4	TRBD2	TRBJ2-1	TGTGCCAGCAGCTTGGAGGGGGGACTAGGGTATCGCTCCTACAATGAGCAGTTCTTC	CASSLEGGLGYRSYNEQFF
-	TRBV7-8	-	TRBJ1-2	TGTGCCAGCAGCCTGGGACAAAACTATGGCTACACCTTC	CASSLGQNYGYTF
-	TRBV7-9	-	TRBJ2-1	TGTGCCAGCAGCTTAGAGGGCGGGACCTTGAATGAGCAGTTCTTC	CASSLEGGTLNEQFF
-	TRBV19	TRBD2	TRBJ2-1	TGTGCCAGTAGTATAGATGGACTAGCAGGGCGGGGTGAGCAGTTCTTC	CASSIDGLAGRGEQFF
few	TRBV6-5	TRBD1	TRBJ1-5	TGTGCCAGCAGTTACTCTAACAGGGGAAGGAATCAGCCCCAGCATTTT	CASSYSNRGRNQPQHF
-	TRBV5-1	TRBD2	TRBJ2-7	TGCGCCAGCAGCAGTATTGGACTAGATCGCTACGAGCAGTACTTC	CASSSIGLDRYEQYF
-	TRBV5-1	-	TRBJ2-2	TGCGCCAGCAGCTTGGCTTTCACCGGGGAGCTGTTTTTT	CASSLAFTGELFF
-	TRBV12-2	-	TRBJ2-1	TGTGCAAGTCGCTCCCAAACCACAGGGGGCAGTAAGAATGAGCAGTTCTTC	CASRSQTTGGSKNEQFF
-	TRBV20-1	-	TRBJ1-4	TGCAGTGCTAGAGGCAGGCTCTTT	CSARGRLF
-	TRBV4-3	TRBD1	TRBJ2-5	TGCGCCAGCAGCCCTGGGACAGGGTATGGGGAGACCCAGTACTTC	CASSPGTGYGETQYF
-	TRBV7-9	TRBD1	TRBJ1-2	TGTGCCAGCAGCTTAGATCCGACAGGGGTCGGCTACACCTTC	CASSLDPTGVGYTF
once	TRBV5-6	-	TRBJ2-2	TGTGCCAGCAGCTTGTCCGGCACAGTAAGGAGGGAGCTGTTTTTT	CASSLSGTVRRELFF
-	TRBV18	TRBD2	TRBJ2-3	TGTGCCAGCTCGTTCGGACTAGCGGGAGATACGCAGTATTTT	CASSFGLAGDTQYF
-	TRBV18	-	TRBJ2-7	TGTGCCAGCTCACCACCGGTATGGACGGGGCGGCAGGGGAGAGAGCAGTACTTC	CASSPPVWTGRQGREQYF